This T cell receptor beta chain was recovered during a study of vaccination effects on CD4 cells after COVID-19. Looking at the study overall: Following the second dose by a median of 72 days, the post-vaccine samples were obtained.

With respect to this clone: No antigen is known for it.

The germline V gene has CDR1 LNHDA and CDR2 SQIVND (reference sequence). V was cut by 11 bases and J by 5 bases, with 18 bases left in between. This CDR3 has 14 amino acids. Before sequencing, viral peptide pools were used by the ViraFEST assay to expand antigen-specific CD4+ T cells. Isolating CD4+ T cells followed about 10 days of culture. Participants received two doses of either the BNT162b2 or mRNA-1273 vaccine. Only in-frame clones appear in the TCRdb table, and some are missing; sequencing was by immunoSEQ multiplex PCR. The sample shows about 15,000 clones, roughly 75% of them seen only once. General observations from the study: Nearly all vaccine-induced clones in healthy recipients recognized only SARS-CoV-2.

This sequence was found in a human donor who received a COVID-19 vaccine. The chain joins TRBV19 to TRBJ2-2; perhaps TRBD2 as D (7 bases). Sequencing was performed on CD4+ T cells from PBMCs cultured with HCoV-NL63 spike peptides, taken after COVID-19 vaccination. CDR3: CAAEAGARTGELFF. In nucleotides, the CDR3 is TGTGCCGCAGAGGCGGGGGCCAGGACCGGGGAGCTGTTTTTT.